This entry lists 22 T cell receptor beta chains sequenced from one sample in a study of blood T cell repertoires in COVID-19. TCRdb's table, derived via immunoSEQ multiplex PCR, lists solely in-frame clones and lacks some. Of about 84,000 clones detected, under 85% appear once; the ten largest clones hold 25% to 35%. Source material: peripheral blood. These receptors were taken from an elderly woman with acute or convalescent COVID-19.

The chain has TRBV5-6 and TRBJ2-2; 9 bases are a match to TRBD2. The germline gives CDR1 SGHDT, CDR2 YYEEEE. V gave up 4 bases and J gave up 3 bases; unmatched junction bases: 10. The CDR3 has 17 amino acids. CDR3 DNA: TGTGCCAGCAGCCTTAGCGGGAGCATCGGGGACACCGGGGAGCTGTTTTTT. It is translated as CASSLSGSIGDTGELFF.

The genes are TRBV11-3 and TRBJ2-7; 7 nucleotides align to TRBD2. V lost 3 bases to trimming and J lost 2 bases; unmatched junction nucleotides: 1. This CDR3 is built from 13 residues. Germline CDR1 is SGHNT and CDR2 is YENEEA. CDR3 DNA: TGTGCCAGCAGCTTTGGGGGGGCCTACGAGCAGTACTTC. As protein: CASSFGGAYEQYF.

The CDR3 here is CASSPTGRTGNTIYF. The CDR3 nucleotides read TGTGCCAGCAGCCCTACAGGGAGAACTGGAAACACCATATATTTT. This chain uses TRBV3-1 (or the pseudogene TRBV3-2) with TRBJ1-3; D might be TRBD1 (6 bases). The CDR3 totals 15 residues. Germline lookup yields CDR1 LGHDT and CDR2 YNNKEL (reference sequence). Trimming left V 4 bases short and J 2 bases short, with 12 bases between.

The rearrangement joins TRBV7-2 to TRBJ2-3, with 8 bases lining up with TRBD1. Germline trimming cut 0 bases from V and 1 base from J; bases unmatched to any gene: 6. The CDR3 contains 17 residues. Germline CDR1 is SGHTA and CDR2 is FQGNSA. CDR3 sequence reads: CASSLAQGAVGTDTQYF. The CDR3 DNA follows: TGTGCCAGCAGCTTAGCCCAGGGGGCGGTGGGCACAGATACGCAGTATTTT. The full variable domain, its missing parts supplied by reference TRBV7-2 and TRBJ2-3, is GAGVSQSPSNKVTEKGKDVELRCDPISGHTALYWYRQSLGQGLEFLIYFQGNSAPDKSGLPSDRFSAERTGGSVSTLTIQRTQQEDSAVYLCASSLAQGAVGTDTQYFGPGTRLTVL.

J is TRBJ2-3 and V is TRBV7-9, with 7 bases fitting TRBD2. Germline values: CDR1 SEHNR, CDR2 FQNEAQ (reference sequence). The junction had 8 bases not matched to a gene; V was cut back by 4 bases and J by 7 bases. This CDR3 has 14 amino acids. CDR3 region: CASSSGLVANTQYF. The CDR3 nucleotides are TGTGCCAGCAGCTCTGGACTAGTTGCGAATACGCAGTATTTT.

V and J are TRBV9 and TRBJ2-5; 12 nucleotides match TRBD2. Germline V CDR1 and CDR2: SGDLS, YYNGEE. CDR3 length equals 17 residues. Trimming took 0 bases from V and 2 from J; bases not matched to a gene: 5. The CDR3: CASSVGLAGDRQETQYF. CDR3 nucleotides: TGTGCCAGCAGCGTAGGACTAGCGGGAGACCGACAAGAGACCCAGTACTTC.

This clone has only one observation. The V gene is TRBV28, the J gene TRBJ1-4; TRBD1 matches 10 bases. V gave up 10 bases and J gave up 5 bases; unmatched junction bases: 4. This CDR3 has 13 amino acids. Germline V gene lookup returns CDR1 MDHEN and CDR2 SYDVKM. CDR3: CATRTGGNEKLFF. CDR3 coding DNA: TGTGCCACTCGGACAGGGGGGAATGAAAAACTGTTTTTT.

This clone was seen once. J is TRBJ2-7 and V is TRBV6-1; 9 positions agree with TRBD1. CDR3 length equals 15 residues. Trimming at V came to 2 bases and at J to 4 bases, leaving 6 bases not matched to a gene. The germline V gene encodes CDR1 MNHNS and CDR2 SASEGT. CDR3 sequence reads: CASSEPGQGFYEQYF. The CDR3 nucleotides read TGTGCCAGCAGTGAACCCGGACAGGGGTTTTACGAGCAGTACTTC.

The J gene is TRBJ2-1, the V gene TRBV7-3; 10 bases line up with TRBD2. The germline V gene encodes CDR1 SGHTA and CDR2 FQGTGA. V gave up 8 bases and J gave up 0 bases; unmatched junction bases: 4. This CDR3 is built from 15 residues. CDR3 in amino acids: CASSRTSGSYNEQFF. CDR3 DNA sequence: TGTGCCAGCTCAAGGACTAGCGGCTCCTACAATGAGCAGTTCTTC. The full variable domain, with the rest looked up from reference TRBV7-3 and TRBJ2-1, is GAGVSQTPSNKVTEKGKYVELRCDPISGHTALYWYRQSLGQGPEFLIYFQGTGAADDSGLPNDRFFAVRPEGSVSTLKIQRTERGDSAVYLCASSRTSGSYNEQFFGPGTRLTVL.

J is TRBJ2-5 and V is TRBV5-1; D not resolved. The V end lost 0 bases, the J end lost 0 bases, and 9 bases lay between the germline ends. The CDR3 extends over 15 amino acids. CDR1 and CDR2 from the germline V gene are SGHRS and YFSETQ. For the CDR3, the DNA is TGCGCCAGCAGCTTGGGCGACTCTAACCAAGAGACCCAGTACTTC. This gives the protein CASSLGDSNQETQYF. Full variable domain (missing parts from reference TRBV5-1 and TRBJ2-5): KAGVTQTPRYLIKTRGQQVTLSCSPISGHRSVSWYQQTPGQGLQFLFEYFSETQRNKGNFPGRFSGRQFSNSRSEMNVSTLELGDSALYLCASSLGDSNQETQYFGPGTRLLVL.

The rearrangement links TRBV7-2 to TRBJ2-1, with 7 bases identical to TRBD2. With 5 bases clipped from V and 5 bases from J, the junction kept 3 bases outside the gene matches. CDR3 size: 13 residues. Germline V gene data show CDR1 as SGHTA and CDR2 as FQGNSA. The CDR3, as DNA: TGTGCCAGCAGCCGGACTAGGAACAATGAGCAGTTCTTC. It specifies CASSRTRNNEQFF.

The chain has TRBV7-8 and TRBJ2-1, with TRBD2 matching 9 bases. This CDR3 has 16 residues. The V segment lost 1 base and the J segment 7 bases; nucleotides outside the gene matches: 8. CDR1 and CDR2 (germline): SGHVS, FQNEAQ. CDR3 region: CASSLGLAGAWNEQFF. The CDR3 DNA reads as TGTGCCAGCAGCTTAGGGTTAGCGGGAGCGTGGAATGAGCAGTTCTTC.

The chain couples TRBV29-1 to TRBJ1-5; 11 positions agree with TRBD1. Germline V gene lookup returns CDR1 SQVTM and CDR2 ANQGSEA. V gave up 7 bases and J gave up 5 bases; unmatched junction bases: 4. The CDR3 runs to 13 residues. CDR3 protein: CSAGQGAYQPQHF. The CDR3 region has the DNA TGCAGCGCCGGACAGGGGGCGTATCAGCCCCAGCATTTT.

The CDR3 spells CASSRSGSGGSANNEQFF. In DNA, the CDR3 is TGCGCCAGCAGCCGAAGCGGTAGTGGCGGGAGCGCTAACAATGAGCAGTTCTTC. This chain uses TRBV4-3 with TRBJ2-1; 7 bases agree with TRBD2. There are 18 residues in the CDR3. In germline, CDR1 is LGHNA, CDR2 YSLEER. The V segment lost 4 bases and the J segment 5 bases; nucleotides outside the gene matches: 17.

The V gene is TRBV5-4, the J gene TRBJ2-7; the match to TRBD2 covers 7 bases. After removal of 4 bases from V and 7 bases from J, the junction contained 11 bases not matched to a gene. The CDR3 covers 14 residues. From germline, CDR1 is SGHNT and CDR2 YYREEE (reference sequence). The CDR3 here is CASSGWGGGREQYF. CDR3 nucleotides: TGTGCCAGCAGCGGATGGGGGGGAGGGCGAGAGCAGTACTTC.

The rearrangement joins TRBV18 to TRBJ1-1, with D perhaps matching TRBD1 (6 bases). Trimming pared 4 bases from V and 0 bases from J, leaving 15 bases between. The CDR3 is 16 amino acids. Germline V gene data show CDR1 as KGHSH and CDR2 as LQKENI. In DNA form, the CDR3 reads TGTGCCAGCTCACTTCAGACAGGACGCATGAACACTGAAGCTTTCTTT. Protein: CASSLQTGRMNTEAFF.

With respect to this clone: At one of its ends the junction is not consistent with the germline gene, which may arise from a read error. CDR3 nucleotide sequence: TGTGCCAGTAGCTCGTTTCCCTCAGATACGCAGTATTTT. It is translated as CASSSFPSDTQYF. This chain connects TRBV11-3 to TRBJ2-3; D is undetermined. CDR3 size: 13 residues. Germline V gives CDR1 SGHNT, CDR2 YENEEA. Complete variable domain (other parts from reference TRBV11-3 and TRBJ2-3): EAGVVQSPRYKIIEKKQPVAFWCNPISGHNTLYWYLQNLGQGPELLIRYENEEAVDDSQLPKDRFSAERLKGVDSTLKIQPAELGDSAVYLCASSSFPSDTQYFGPGTRLTVL.

The V and J genes are TRBV7-2 and TRBJ2-1; unclear D gene. CDR3 length: 15 residues. V was pared by 4 bases and J by 5 bases, with 15 bases between. The germline V gene has CDR1 SGHTA and CDR2 FQGNSA. CDR3 DNA sequence: TGTGCCAGCAGCTCCACACCCCCAAGAAACAATGAGCAGTTCTTC. Amino acids: CASSSTPPRNNEQFF.

This chain links TRBV4-3 with TRBJ2-7, with no clear D. CDR3 size: 14 residues. CDR1 LGHNA and CDR2 YSLEER come from the germline V gene. Deletions cut 0 bases from V and 0 bases from J, with 6 bases between. The CDR3 loop is CASSQDHSSYEQYF. In DNA, the CDR3 is TGCGCCAGCAGCCAAGATCACAGCTCCTACGAGCAGTACTTC.

This chain uses TRBV11-3 with TRBJ2-2; no reliable D call. V lost 2 bases and J lost 1, with 8 bases in between. Germline V lookup: CDR1 SGHNT, CDR2 YENEEA. There are 15 residues in the CDR3. The CDR3 DNA reads as TGTGCCAGCAGCTTAAAAGCCGGGAACACCGGGGAGCTGTTTTTT. Encoded protein: CASSLKAGNTGELFF.

The rearrangement joins TRBV20-1 to TRBJ1-5, with 9 positions matching TRBD1. CDR1 and CDR2 (germline): DFQATT, SNEGSKA (reference sequence). The CDR3 runs 14 residues. Trimming at V came to 3 bases and at J to 4 bases, leaving 4 bases not matched to a gene. The CDR3 is CSASAGTGNQPQHF. The CDR3 bases are TGCAGTGCTAGTGCCGGGACAGGGAATCAGCCCCAGCATTTT.

The chain couples TRBV18 to TRBJ1-5; D possibly corresponds to TRBD1 (5 bases). V gave up 0 bases and J gave up 13 bases, with 13 bases separating them. This CDR3 has 13 residues. From germline, CDR1 is KGHSH and CDR2 LQKENI. DNA for the CDR3: TGTGCCAGCTCACCACCGACGACGGGGGGACAGCATTTT. The encoded protein is CASSPPTTGGQHF.